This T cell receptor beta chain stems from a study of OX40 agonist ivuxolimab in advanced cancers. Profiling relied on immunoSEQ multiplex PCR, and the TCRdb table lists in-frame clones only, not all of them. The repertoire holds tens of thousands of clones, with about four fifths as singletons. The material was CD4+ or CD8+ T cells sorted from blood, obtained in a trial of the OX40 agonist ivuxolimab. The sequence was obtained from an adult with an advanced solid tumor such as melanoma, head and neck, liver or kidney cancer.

CDR3 nucleotide sequence: TGTGCCAGTATGGAGGCTAGCGGGATCTGGGCCGGGGAGCTGTTTTTT. This sequence encodes CASMEASGIWAGELFF. This chain joins TRBV19 and TRBJ2-2; 9 nucleotides align to TRBD2. This CDR3 is 16 amino acids long. In germline, CDR1 is LNHDA, CDR2 SQIVND (reference sequence). The ends lost 7 bases at V and 6 bases at J; junction bases unmatched: 12. The complete variable domain, with remaining parts taken from reference TRBV19 and TRBJ2-2, reads DGGITQSPKYLFRKEGQNVTLSCEQNLNHDAMYWYRQDPGQGLRLIYYSQIVNDFQKGDIAEGYSVSREKKESFPLTVTSAQKNPTAFYLCASMEASGIWAGELFFGEGSRLTVL.